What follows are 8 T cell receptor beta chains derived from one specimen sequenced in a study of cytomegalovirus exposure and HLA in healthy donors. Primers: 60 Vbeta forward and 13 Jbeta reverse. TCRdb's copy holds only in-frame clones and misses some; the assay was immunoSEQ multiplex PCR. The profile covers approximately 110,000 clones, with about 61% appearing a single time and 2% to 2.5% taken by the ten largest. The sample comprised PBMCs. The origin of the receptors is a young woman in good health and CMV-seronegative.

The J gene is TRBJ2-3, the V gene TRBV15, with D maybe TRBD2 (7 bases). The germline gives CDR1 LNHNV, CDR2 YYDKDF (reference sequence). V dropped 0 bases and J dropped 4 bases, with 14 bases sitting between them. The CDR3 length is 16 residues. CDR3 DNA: TGTGCCACCAGCAGAGAAGGGGCGGGGGCAGCAGATACGCAGTATTTT. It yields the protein CATSREGAGAADTQYF. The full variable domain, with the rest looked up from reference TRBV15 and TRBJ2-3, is DAMVIQNPRYQVTQFGKPVTLSCSQTLNHNVMYWYQQKSSQAPKLLFHYYDKDFNNEADTPDNFQSRRPNTSFCFLDIRSPGLGDTAMYLCATSREGAGAADTQYFGPGTRLTVL.

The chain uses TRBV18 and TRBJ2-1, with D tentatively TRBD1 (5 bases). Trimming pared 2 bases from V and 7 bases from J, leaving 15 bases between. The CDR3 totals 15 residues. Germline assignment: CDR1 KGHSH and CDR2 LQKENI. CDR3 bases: TGTGCCAGCTCACCAGAACAGACAGTTATAAATGAGCAGTTCTTC. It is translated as CASSPEQTVINEQFF.

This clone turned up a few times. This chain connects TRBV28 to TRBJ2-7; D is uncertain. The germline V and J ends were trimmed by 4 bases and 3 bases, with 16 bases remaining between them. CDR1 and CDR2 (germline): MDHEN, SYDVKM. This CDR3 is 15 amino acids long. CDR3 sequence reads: CASSSPGGTNYEQYF. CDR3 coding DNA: TGTGCCAGCAGTTCCCCCGGCGGAACTAACTACGAGCAGTACTTC.

The CDR3 spells CASSPSGIGETQYF. In DNA, the CDR3 is TGTGCCAGCAGCCCTAGCGGGATCGGAGAGACCCAGTACTTC. The chain uses TRBV9 and TRBJ2-5, with TRBD2 matching over 9 bases. The CDR3 consists of 14 residues. Germline loops: CDR1 SGDLS, CDR2 YYNGEE. V shed 4 bases, J shed 4 bases, and the junction held 5 bases outside the gene matches.

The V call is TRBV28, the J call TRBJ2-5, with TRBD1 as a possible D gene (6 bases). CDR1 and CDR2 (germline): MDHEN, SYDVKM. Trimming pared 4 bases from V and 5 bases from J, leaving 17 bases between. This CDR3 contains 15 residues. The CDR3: CASSSPDRGAETQYF. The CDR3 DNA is TGTGCCAGCAGTTCTCCGGACAGAGGGGCGGAGACCCAGTACTTC. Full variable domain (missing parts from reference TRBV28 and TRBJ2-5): DVKVTQSSRYLVKRTGEKVFLECVQDMDHENMFWYRQDPGLGLRLIYFSYDVKMKEKGDIPEGYSVSREKKERFSLILESASTNQTSMYLCASSSPDRGAETQYFGPGTRLLVL.

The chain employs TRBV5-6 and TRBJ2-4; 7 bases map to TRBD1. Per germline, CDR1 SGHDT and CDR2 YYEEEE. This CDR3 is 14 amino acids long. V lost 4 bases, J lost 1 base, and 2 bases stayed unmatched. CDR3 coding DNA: TGTGCCAGCAGCCCGACAGGGGCCAAAAACATTCAGTACTTC. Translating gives CASSPTGAKNIQYF.

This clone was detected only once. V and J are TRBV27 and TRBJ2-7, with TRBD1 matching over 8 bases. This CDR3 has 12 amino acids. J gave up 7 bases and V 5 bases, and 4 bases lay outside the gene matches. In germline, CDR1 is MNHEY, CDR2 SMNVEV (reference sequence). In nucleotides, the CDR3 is TGTGCCAGCAGTCTAACAGGGGGTGAGCAGTACTTC. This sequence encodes CASSLTGGEQYF.

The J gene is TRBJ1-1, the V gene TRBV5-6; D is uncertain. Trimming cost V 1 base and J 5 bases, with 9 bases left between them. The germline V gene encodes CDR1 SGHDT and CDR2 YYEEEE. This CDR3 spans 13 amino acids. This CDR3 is CASSLSQRTEAFF. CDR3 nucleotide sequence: TGTGCCAGCAGCTTGTCACAGCGGACTGAAGCTTTCTTT.